This passage covers 15 T cell receptor beta chains from one sample sequenced in a study of blood T cell repertoires in COVID-19 (dated by TCRdb to between 2020 and 2021). Library preparation used the immunoSEQ multiplex PCR assay. As stored in TCRdb, this immuneACCESS dataset retains in-frame rearrangements with V and J assigned. A fraction of the clones does not appear; measured against another copy, unresolved V genes explain less than half of the discrepancy, and the remainder lacks a known reason. The sample table holds roughly 500,000 clones, of which 85% to 90% were seen once. 1.8% of the sample lies in the top ten. Sequencing was performed on PBMCs or T cells enriched from blood (not recorded which). The receptors stem from a woman between 40 and 55 years old who had recovered from COVID-19.

V gene TRBV20-1 combines with J gene TRBJ1-2; D gene ambiguous. Trimming took off 2 bases at V and 8 bases at J, with 9 bases between the two ends. Germline-derived CDR1 and CDR2 are DFQATT and SNEGSKA (reference sequence). This CDR3 is built from 11 residues. CDR3 DNA: TGCAGTGCTAGAAACTATCGAGGCTACACCTTC. This sequence encodes CSARNYRGYTF.

The chain recombines TRBV7-6 with TRBJ1-1; 10 bases line up with TRBD1. V lost 4 bases and J lost 5; bases outside the gene matches: 7. Germline CDR1 SGHVS, CDR2 FNYEAQ. The CDR3 has 15 amino acids. Here the CDR3 DNA reads TGTGCCAGCAGCTCATTCGGACAGGGGGATACTGAAGCTTTCTTT. Translation gives CASSSFGQGDTEAFF.

The chain combines TRBV12-3 or TRBV12-4 with TRBJ2-2; 10 bases agree with TRBD2. With V trimmed by 6 bases and J by 7 bases, 2 bases remained unmatched. The CDR3 spans 13 residues. CDR3 in DNA: TGTGCCAGCAGACGGACTAGCGGCGGGGAGCTGTTTTTT. It specifies CASRRTSGGELFF.

Here the CDR3 DNA reads TGCGCCAGCGGCCCGGGACAGCTCATATATTTT. Amino acid sequence: CASGPGQLIYF. The chain is built from TRBV10-2 and TRBJ1-3; 7 bases line up with TRBD1. The germline V gene has CDR1 WSHSY and CDR2 SAAADI. Germline trimming cut 8 bases from V and 12 bases from J; bases unmatched to any gene: 7. This CDR3 region has 11 residues.

For this clone: Other nucleotide sequences in the sample specify the same CDR3. The chain couples TRBV12-3 or TRBV12-4 to TRBJ1-2; D is undetermined. V was pared by 3 bases and J by 4 bases, with 3 bases between. CDR3 length: 11 amino acids. The CDR3: CASSFSYGYTF. CDR3 nucleotide sequence: TGTGCCAGCAGTTTCTCCTATGGCTACACCTTC.

This chain uses TRBV19 with TRBJ2-2, with D hard to call. The CDR3 is 14 residues long. Deletions cut 7 bases from V and 7 bases from J, with 16 bases between. CDR1 and CDR2 from the germline V gene are LNHDA and SQIVND (reference sequence). The CDR3 DNA reads TGTGCCAGTACCCCGATGGCGGTGATCGGGGAGCTGTTTTTT. Its translation: CASTPMAVIGELFF. Using reference TRBV19 and TRBJ2-2 for the parts outside the CDR3, the full variable domain is DGGITQSPKYLFRKEGQNVTLSCEQNLNHDAMYWYRQDPGQGLRLIYYSQIVNDFQKGDIAEGYSVSREKKESFPLTVTSAQKNPTAFYLCASTPMAVIGELFFGEGSRLTVL.

The V and J genes are TRBV7-9 and TRBJ2-7; TRBD2 matches 14 bases. The trim removed 4 bases at V and 10 bases at J, leaving 6 bases unmatched. The CDR3 loop spans 14 amino acids. The germline V gene has CDR1 SEHNR and CDR2 FQNEAQ (reference sequence). The CDR3 spells CASSSGTSGSQQYF. CDR3 DNA sequence: TGTGCCAGCAGCTCCGGGACTAGCGGGAGCCAACAGTACTTC.

V gene TRBV29-1 combines with J gene TRBJ2-5; a possible D gene is TRBD2 (5 bases). The CDR3 is 13 amino acids. V lost 7 bases to trimming and J lost 5 bases, with 17 bases between them. CDR1 and CDR2 from the germline V gene are SQVTM and ANQGSEA. The CDR3 is CSGSPASWETQYF. CDR3 bases: TGCAGCGGGAGTCCGGCTAGCTGGGAGACCCAGTACTTC.

J is TRBJ1-2 and V is TRBV25-1; 10 nucleotides align to TRBD1. This CDR3 region has 13 residues. V trimming: 4 bases; J trimming: 9 bases; junction bases outside the gene matches: 5. Germline-derived CDR1 and CDR2 are MGHDK and SYGVNS. This CDR3 is CASSGTGGGSYTF. DNA of the CDR3: TGTGCCAGCAGTGGGACAGGGGGAGGTAGCTACACCTTC.

This clone was detected only a few times. This chain joins TRBV6-6 and TRBJ1-5; no firm D call. The CDR3 spans 10 residues. V was trimmed by 6 bases and J by 7 bases, leaving 4 bases between them. Germline V gene data show CDR1 as MNHNY and CDR2 as SVGAGI (reference sequence). The CDR3 coding sequence is TGTGCCAGCAGCGAGCAGCCCCAGCATTTT. It codes for CASSEQPQHF.

This clone was observed a single time. The V call is TRBV7-6, the J call TRBJ2-1, with TRBD1 matching over 7 bases. V lost 3 bases, J lost 5 bases, and 7 bases stayed unmatched. The germline V gene has CDR1 SGHVS and CDR2 FNYEAQ. This CDR3 comprises 15 residues. The CDR3 DNA sequence: TGTGCCAGCAGCTTTACCGGGACAGTTGACAATGAGCAGTTCTTC. Encoded protein: CASSFTGTVDNEQFF. The entire variable domain, with the rest obtained from reference TRBV7-6 and TRBJ2-1, is as follows: GAGVSQSPRYKVTKRGQDVALRCDPISGHVSLYWYRQALGQGPEFLTYFNYEAQQDKSGLPNDRFSAERPEGSISTLTIQRTEQRDSAMYRCASSFTGTVDNEQFFGPGTRLTVL.

The chain links TRBV3-1 (or the pseudogene TRBV3-2) to TRBJ2-7; D gene uncertain. This CDR3 contains 15 residues. Germline V lookup: CDR1 LGHDT, CDR2 YNNKEL (reference sequence). V gave up 0 bases and J gave up 6 bases, with 15 bases separating them. The CDR3 is CASSQDLRSVPEQYF. The CDR3 nucleotides are TGTGCCAGCAGCCAAGATCTTCGATCAGTGCCCGAGCAGTACTTC.

The rearrangement joins TRBV12-5 to TRBJ2-2, with 9 nucleotides matching TRBD2. Germline V gene data show CDR1 as LGHNT and CDR2 as FRNRAP. CDR3 length: 19 residues. Germline trimming cut 4 bases from V and 4 bases from J; bases unmatched to any gene: 16. CDR3 residues: CASGSPSRASGMSTGELFF. Written as DNA, the CDR3 is TGTGCTAGTGGTTCGCCCTCTAGGGCTAGCGGGATGAGCACCGGGGAGCTGTTTTTT.

Concerning this clone itself: This sample includes further DNA sequences coding for the same CDR3. This chain links TRBV11-3 with TRBJ2-5; TRBD2 might be the D (6 bases). V was shortened by 3 bases and J by 1 base, with 6 bases between the two germline ends. The germline gives CDR1 SGHNT, CDR2 YENEEA. This CDR3 region has 13 residues. The CDR3 nucleotides read TGTGCCAGCAGCTTGGGAGGCCAAGAGACCCAGTACTTC. Translated: CASSLGGQETQYF. Variable domain in full (rest from reference TRBV11-3 and TRBJ2-5): EAGVVQSPRYKIIEKKQPVAFWCNPISGHNTLYWYLQNLGQGPELLIRYENEEAVDDSQLPKDRFSAERLKGVDSTLKIQPAELGDSAVYLCASSLGGQETQYFGPGTRLLVL.

The chain has TRBV12-5 and TRBJ1-1; D may be TRBD1 (6 bases). Per germline, CDR1 LGHNT and CDR2 FRNRAP. Trimming cost V 0 bases and J 6 bases, with 17 bases left between them. This CDR3 comprises 16 residues. The CDR3 reads CASGLVDRGRRPEAFF. CDR3 sequence (DNA): TGTGCTAGTGGTTTGGTAGATAGGGGGAGAAGGCCTGAAGCTTTCTTT.